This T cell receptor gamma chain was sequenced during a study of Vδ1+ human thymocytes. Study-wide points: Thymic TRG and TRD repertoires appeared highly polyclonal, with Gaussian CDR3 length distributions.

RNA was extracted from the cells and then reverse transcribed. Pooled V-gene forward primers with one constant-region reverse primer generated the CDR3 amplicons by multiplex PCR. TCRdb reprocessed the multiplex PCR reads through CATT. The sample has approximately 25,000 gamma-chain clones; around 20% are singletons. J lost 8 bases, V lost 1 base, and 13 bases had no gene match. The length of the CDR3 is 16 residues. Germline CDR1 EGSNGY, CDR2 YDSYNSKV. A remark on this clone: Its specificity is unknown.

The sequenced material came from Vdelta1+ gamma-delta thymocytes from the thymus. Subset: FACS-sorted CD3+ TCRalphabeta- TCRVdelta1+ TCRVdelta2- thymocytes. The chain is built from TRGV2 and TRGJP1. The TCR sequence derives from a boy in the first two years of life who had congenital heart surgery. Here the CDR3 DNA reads TGTGCCACCTGGGACGGCCGTGGGGTTGAAGGTTGGTTCAAGATATTT. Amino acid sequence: CATWDGRGVEGWFKIF.